This TCR beta chain was sequenced in a study of cytomegalovirus exposure and HLA in healthy donors. Study-wide context: Genetic ancestry analysis placed 81% of the 300 to 400 donors that were genotyped in the Caucasian-associated cluster.

The CDR3 spans 17 residues. Trimming at V came to 2 bases and at J to 6 bases, leaving 14 bases not matched to a gene. Germline-derived CDR1 and CDR2 are SGHRS and YFSETQ. Both 60 Vbeta primers and 13 Jbeta primers went into the PCR. Libraries were prepared by immunoSEQ multiplex PCR; TCRdb keeps only in-frame clonotypes and omits some of them. This listing includes tens of thousands of clones. The chain uses TRBV5-1 and TRBJ1-5; TRBD1 matches at 7 bases. The sequencing sample was made of PBMCs. The sequence derives from a woman aged 40-49 years in good health and CMV-seropositive. The CDR3 DNA follows: TGCGCCAGCAGCTTCAGTGATACAGGGGTAGGGGGTCAGCCCCAGCATTTT. Amino acid sequence: CASSFSDTGVGGQPQHF.